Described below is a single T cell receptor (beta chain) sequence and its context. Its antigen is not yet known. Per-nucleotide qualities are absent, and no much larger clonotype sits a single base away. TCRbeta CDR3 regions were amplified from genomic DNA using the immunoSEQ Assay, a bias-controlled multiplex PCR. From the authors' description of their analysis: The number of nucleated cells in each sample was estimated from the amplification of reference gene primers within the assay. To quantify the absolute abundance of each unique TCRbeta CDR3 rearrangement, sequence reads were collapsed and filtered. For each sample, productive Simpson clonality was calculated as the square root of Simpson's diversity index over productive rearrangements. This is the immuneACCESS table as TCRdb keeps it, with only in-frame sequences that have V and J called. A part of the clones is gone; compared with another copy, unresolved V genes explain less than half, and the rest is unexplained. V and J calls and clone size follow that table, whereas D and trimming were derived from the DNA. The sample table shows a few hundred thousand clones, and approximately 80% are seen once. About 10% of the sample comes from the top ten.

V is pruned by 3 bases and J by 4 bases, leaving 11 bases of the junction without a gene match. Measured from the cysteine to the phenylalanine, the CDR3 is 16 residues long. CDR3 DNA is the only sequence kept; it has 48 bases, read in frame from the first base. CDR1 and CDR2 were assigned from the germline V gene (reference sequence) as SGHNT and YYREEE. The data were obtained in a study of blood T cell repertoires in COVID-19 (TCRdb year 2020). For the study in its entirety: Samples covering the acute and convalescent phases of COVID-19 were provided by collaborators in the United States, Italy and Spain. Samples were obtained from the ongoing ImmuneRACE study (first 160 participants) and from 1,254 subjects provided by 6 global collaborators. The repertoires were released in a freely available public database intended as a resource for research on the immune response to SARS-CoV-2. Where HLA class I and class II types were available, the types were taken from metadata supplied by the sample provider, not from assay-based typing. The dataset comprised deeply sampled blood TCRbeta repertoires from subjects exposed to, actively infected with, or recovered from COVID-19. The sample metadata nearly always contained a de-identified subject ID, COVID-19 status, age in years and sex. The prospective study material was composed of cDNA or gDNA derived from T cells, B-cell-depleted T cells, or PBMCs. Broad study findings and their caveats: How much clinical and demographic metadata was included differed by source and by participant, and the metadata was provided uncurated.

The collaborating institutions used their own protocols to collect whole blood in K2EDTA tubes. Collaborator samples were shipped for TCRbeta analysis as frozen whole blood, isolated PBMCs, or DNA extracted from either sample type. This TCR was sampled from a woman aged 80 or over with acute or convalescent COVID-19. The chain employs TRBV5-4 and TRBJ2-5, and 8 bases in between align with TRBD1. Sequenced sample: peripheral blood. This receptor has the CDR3 CASSSPLRTGIETQYF. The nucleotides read TGTGCCAGCAGCTCTCCTTTAAGGACAGGGATAGAGACCCAGTACTTC.